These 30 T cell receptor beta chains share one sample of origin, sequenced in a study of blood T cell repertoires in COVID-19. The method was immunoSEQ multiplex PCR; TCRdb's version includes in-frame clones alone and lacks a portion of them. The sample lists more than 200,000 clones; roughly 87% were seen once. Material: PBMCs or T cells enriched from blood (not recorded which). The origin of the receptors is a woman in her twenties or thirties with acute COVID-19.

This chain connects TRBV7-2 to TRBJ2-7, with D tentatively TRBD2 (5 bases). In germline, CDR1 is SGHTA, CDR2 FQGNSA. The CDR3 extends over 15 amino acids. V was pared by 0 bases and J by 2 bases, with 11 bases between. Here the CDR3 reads CASSLAQAEPYEQYF. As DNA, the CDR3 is TGTGCCAGCAGCTTAGCACAAGCGGAGCCCTACGAGCAGTACTTC.

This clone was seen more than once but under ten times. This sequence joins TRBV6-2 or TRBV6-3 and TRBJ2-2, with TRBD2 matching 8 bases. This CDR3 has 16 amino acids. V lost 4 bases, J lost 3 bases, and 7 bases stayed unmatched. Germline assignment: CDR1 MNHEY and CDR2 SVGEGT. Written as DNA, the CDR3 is TGTGCCAGCAGTTCACTGCGGGAGGCACACACCGGGGAGCTGTTTTTT. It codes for CASSSLREAHTGELFF.

The CDR3, as DNA: TGTGCCAGCAGCTCGGGTCTTAACACTGAAGCTTTCTTT. This translates into CASSSGLNTEAFF. The J gene is TRBJ1-1, the V gene TRBV28; D is unresolved. Germline-derived CDR1 and CDR2 are MDHEN and SYDVKM. This CDR3 contains 13 residues. The V end lost 6 bases, the J end lost 2 bases, and 10 bases lay between the germline ends.

The CDR3 coding sequence is TGCAGCGGGGGACAGGGATTTAATGAAGCTTTCTTT. It codes for CSGGQGFNEAFF. The chain uses TRBV29-1 and TRBJ1-1; 9 positions agree with TRBD1. CDR1 is SQVTM, CDR2 ANQGSEA, per germline. Trimming at V came to 7 bases and at J to 7 bases, leaving 7 bases not matched to a gene. The CDR3 is made up of 12 amino acids.

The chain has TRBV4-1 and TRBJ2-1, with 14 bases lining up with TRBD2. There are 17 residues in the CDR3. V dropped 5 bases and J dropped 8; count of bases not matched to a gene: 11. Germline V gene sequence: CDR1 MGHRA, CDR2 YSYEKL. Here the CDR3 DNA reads TGCGCCAGCAGCTATAGACGACTAGCGGGGGGGCCCCATGAGCAGTTCTTC. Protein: CASSYRRLAGGPHEQFF.

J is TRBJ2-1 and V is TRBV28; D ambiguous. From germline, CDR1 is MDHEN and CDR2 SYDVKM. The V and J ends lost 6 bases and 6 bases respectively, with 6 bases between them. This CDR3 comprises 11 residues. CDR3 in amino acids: CASSHSNEQFF. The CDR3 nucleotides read TGTGCCAGCAGCCACAGCAATGAGCAGTTCTTC.

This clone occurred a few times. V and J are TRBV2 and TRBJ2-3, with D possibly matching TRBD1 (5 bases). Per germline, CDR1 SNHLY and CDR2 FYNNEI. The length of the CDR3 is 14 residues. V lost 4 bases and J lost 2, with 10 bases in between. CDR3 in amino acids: CASSGRAPTDTQYF. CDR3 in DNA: TGTGCCAGCAGTGGCAGGGCGCCCACAGATACGCAGTATTTT.

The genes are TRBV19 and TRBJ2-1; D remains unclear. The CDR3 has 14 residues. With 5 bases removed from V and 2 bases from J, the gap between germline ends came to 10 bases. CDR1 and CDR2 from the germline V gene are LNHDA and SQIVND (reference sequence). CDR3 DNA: TGTGCCAGTAGTGCCGAGGCAACCTACAATGAGCAGTTCTTC. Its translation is CASSAEATYNEQFF. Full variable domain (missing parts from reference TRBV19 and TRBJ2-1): DGGITQSPKYLFRKEGQNVTLSCEQNLNHDAMYWYRQDPGQGLRLIYYSQIVNDFQKGDIAEGYSVSREKKESFPLTVTSAQKNPTAFYLCASSAEATYNEQFFGPGTRLTVL.

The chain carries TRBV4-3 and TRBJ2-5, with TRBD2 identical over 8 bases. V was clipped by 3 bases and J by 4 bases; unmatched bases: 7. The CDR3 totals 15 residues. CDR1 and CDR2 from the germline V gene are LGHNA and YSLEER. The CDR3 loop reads CASSHFPGGPETQYF. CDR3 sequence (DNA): TGCGCCAGCAGCCATTTTCCGGGAGGGCCAGAGACCCAGTACTTC.

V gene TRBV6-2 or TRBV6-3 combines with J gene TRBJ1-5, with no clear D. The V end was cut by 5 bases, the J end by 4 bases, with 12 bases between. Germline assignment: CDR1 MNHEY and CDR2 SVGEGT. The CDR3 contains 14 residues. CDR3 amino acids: CASSQPGPNQPQHF. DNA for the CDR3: TGTGCCAGCAGTCAACCGGGTCCAAATCAGCCCCAGCATTTT.

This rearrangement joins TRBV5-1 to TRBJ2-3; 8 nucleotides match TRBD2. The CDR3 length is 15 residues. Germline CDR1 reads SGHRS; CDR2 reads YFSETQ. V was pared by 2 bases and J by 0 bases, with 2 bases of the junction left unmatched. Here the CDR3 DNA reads TGCGCCAGCAGCTTTAGCGGGAAGAGCACAGATACGCAGTATTTT. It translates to CASSFSGKSTDTQYF.

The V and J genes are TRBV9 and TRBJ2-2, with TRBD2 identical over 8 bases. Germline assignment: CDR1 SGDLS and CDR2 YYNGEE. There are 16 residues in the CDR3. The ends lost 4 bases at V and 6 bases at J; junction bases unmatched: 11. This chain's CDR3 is CASSSTGGYDAGELFF. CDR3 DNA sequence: TGTGCCAGCAGCTCTACGGGGGGGTACGATGCCGGGGAGCTGTTTTTT.

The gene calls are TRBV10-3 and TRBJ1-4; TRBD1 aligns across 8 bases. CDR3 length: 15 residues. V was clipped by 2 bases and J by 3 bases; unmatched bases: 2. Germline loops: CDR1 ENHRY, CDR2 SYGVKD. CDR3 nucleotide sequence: TGTGCCATCAGTGAGAGGACAGGGTCTAATGAAAAACTGTTTTTT. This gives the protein CAISERTGSNEKLFF.

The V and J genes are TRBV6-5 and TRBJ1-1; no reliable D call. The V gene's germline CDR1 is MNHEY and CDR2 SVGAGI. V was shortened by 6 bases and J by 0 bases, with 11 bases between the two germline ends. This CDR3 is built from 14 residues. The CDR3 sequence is CASSLVRMNTEAFF. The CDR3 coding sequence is TGTGCCAGCAGCCTCGTGCGGATGAACACTGAAGCTTTCTTT.

This chain's CDR3 is CASSLQTGQQETQYF. The CDR3 DNA reads as TGCGCCAGCAGCTTGCAAACGGGACAGCAAGAGACCCAGTACTTC. V gene TRBV5-1 combines with J gene TRBJ2-5; 7 bases fit TRBD1. V lost 1 base, J lost 2 bases, and 5 bases stayed unmatched. Germline CDR1 and CDR2: SGHRS and YFSETQ. This CDR3 is built from 15 residues. Drawing the rest from reference TRBV5-1 and TRBJ2-5, the complete variable domain is KAGVTQTPRYLIKTRGQQVTLSCSPISGHRSVSWYQQTPGQGLQFLFEYFSETQRNKGNFPGRFSGRQFSNSRSEMNVSTLELGDSALYLCASSLQTGQQETQYFGPGTRLLVL.

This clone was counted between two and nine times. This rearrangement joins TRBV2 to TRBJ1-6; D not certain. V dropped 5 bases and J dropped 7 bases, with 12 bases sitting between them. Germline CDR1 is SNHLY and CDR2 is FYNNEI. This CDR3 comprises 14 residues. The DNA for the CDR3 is TGTGCCAGCAGTTCCCGACTGTGGAATTCACCCCTCCACTTT. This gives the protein CASSSRLWNSPLHF.

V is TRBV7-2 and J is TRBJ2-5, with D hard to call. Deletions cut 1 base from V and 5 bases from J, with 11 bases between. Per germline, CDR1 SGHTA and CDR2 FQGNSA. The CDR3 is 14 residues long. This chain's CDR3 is CASSLDPGLETQYF. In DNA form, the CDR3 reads TGTGCCAGCAGCTTAGATCCGGGTCTGGAGACCCAGTACTTC.

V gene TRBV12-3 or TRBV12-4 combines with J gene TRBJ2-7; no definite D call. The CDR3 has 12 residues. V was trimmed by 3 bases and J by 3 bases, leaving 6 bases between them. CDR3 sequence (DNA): TGTGCCAGCAGTTTGTTAAACTACGAGCAGTACTTC. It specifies CASSLLNYEQYF.

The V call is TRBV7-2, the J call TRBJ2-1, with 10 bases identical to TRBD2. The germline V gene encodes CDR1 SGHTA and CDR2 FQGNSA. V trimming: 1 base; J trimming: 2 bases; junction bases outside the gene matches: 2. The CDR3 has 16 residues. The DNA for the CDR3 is TGTGCCAGCAGCTTAGAAGGACTAGCGGCCTACAATGAGCAGTTCTTC. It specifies CASSLEGLAAYNEQFF.

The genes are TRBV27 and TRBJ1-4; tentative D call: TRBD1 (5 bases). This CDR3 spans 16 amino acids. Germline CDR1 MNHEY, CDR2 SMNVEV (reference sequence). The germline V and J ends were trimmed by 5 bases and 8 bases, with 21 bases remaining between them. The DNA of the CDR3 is TGTGCCAGCAGTCTCCACACCGGGGGGGGTGGAGAAAAACTGTTTTTT. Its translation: CASSLHTGGGGEKLFF.

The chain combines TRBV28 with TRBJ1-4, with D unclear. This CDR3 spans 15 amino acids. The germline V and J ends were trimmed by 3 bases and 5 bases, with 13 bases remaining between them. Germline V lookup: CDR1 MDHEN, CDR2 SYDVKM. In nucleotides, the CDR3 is TGTGCCAGCAGTTTTCCCGCAGTCCAGAATGAAAAACTGTTTTTT. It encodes CASSFPAVQNEKLFF.

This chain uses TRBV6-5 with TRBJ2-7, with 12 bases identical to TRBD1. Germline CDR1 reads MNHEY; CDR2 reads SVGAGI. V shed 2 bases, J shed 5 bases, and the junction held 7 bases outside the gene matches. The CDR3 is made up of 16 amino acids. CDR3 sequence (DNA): TGTGCCAGCAGTTACGCGGGGACAGGGGGCCCCCACGAGCAGTACTTC. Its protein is CASSYAGTGGPHEQYF.

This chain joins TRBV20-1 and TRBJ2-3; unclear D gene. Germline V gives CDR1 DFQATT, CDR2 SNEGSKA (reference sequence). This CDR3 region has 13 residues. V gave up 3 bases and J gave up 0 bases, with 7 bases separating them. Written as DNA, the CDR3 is TGCAGTGCTAGTGGTAGAAGCACAGATACGCAGTATTTT. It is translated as CSASGRSTDTQYF.

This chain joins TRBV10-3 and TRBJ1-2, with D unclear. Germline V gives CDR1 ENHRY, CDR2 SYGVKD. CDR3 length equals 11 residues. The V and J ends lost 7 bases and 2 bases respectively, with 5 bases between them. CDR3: CAIMRNYGYTF. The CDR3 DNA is TGTGCCATCATGAGGAACTATGGCTACACCTTC.

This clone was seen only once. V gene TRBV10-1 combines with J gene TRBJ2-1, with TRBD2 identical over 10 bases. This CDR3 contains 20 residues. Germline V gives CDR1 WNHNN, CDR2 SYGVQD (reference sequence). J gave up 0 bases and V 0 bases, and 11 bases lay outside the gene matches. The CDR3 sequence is CASSESGSGGSSSSYNEQFF. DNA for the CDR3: TGCGCCAGCAGTGAGTCGGGTAGCGGGGGGTCCAGTAGCTCCTACAATGAGCAGTTCTTC.

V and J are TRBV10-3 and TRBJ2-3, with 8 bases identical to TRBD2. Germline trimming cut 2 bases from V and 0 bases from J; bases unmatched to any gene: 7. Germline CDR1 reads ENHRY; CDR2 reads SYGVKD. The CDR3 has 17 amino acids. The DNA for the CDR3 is TGTGCCATCAGTGAGGTGTTGGGACTAGGGAGCACAGATACGCAGTATTTT. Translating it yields CAISEVLGLGSTDTQYF.

CDR3 loop: CALGRGTEAFF. Written as DNA, the CDR3 is TGTGCCCTAGGAAGGGGGACTGAAGCTTTCTTT. This rearrangement joins TRBV30 to TRBJ1-1; D is possibly TRBD1 (6 bases). Germline V CDR1 and CDR2: GTSNPN, SVGIG (reference sequence). The CDR3 spans 11 residues. V lost 8 bases to trimming and J lost 5 bases, with 12 bases between them.

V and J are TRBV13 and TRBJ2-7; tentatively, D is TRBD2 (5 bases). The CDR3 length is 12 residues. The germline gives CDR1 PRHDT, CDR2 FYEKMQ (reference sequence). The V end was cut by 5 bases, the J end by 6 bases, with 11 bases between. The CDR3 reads CASSHARGEQYF. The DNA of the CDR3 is TGTGCCAGCAGCCATGCCCGGGGCGAGCAGTACTTC.

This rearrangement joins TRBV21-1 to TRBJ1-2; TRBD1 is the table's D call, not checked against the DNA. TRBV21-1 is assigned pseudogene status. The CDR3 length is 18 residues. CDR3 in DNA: TGTGCCAGCAGGATTAGTGGGACAGGGGCGAAGATTAACTATGGCTACACCTTC. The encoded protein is CASRISGTGAKINYGYTF.

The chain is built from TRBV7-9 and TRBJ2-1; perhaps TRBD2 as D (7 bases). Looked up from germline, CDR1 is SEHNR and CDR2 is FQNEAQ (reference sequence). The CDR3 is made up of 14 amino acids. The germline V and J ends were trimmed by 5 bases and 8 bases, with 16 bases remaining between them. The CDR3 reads CASSQRGGKDEQFF. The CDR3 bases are TGTGCCAGCAGCCAGAGGGGGGGAAAGGATGAGCAGTTCTTC.